Following are 26 T cell receptor beta chains from one sample sequenced in a study of response to subunit inactivated influenza vaccine. TCRdb reprocessed the RT-PCR reads via MiXCR and lists one record per CDR3 protein. The sample lists roughly 630,000 distinct CDR3 sequences, about 15% occurring once. The material was PBMCs from blood, obtained roughly 2 weeks before vaccination. The receptors stem from a man in his fifties who received an inactivated influenza vaccine.

The chain has TRBV6-1 and TRBJ2-1, with 11 bases aligning to TRBD2. Trimming at V came to 10 bases and at J to 1 base, leaving 9 bases not matched to a gene. This CDR3 is 16 amino acids long. CDR1 is MNHNS and CDR2 is SASEGT in the germline V gene. CDR3 region: CANPSGRYGSYNEQFF. CDR3 bases: TGTGCCAACCCTAGCGGGAGGTATGGTTCCTACAATGAGCAGTTCTTC.

In regard to this clonotype: A clone one base away is much larger, so this may be a read error. The chain is built from TRBV3-1 and TRBJ2-2, with no clear D. This CDR3 comprises 13 residues. Looked up from germline, CDR1 is LGHDT and CDR2 is YNNKEL (reference sequence). Trimming took 2 bases from V and 2 from J, leaving 3 bases between them. The CDR3 reads CASSQPNTGELFF. The CDR3 nucleotides are TGTGCCAGCAGCCAACCCAACACCGGGGAGCTGTTTTTT.

This clonotype was recorded at least ten times. CDR3 loop: CASNGPKTYEQYF. DNA of the CDR3: TGTGCCAGCAATGGACCCAAAACCTACGAGCAGTACTTC. The rearrangement links TRBV6-2 or TRBV6-3 to TRBJ2-7; D is unclear. The CDR3 has 13 amino acids. Deletions cut 7 bases from V and 2 bases from J, with 12 bases between. The germline CDR1 and CDR2 sequences are MNHEY and SVGEGT.

This rearrangement joins TRBV4-2 to TRBJ2-7; 11 positions agree with TRBD2. The germline CDR1 and CDR2 sequences are LGHNA and YNFKEQ. CDR3 length: 16 residues. V lost 4 bases, J lost 5 bases, and 10 bases stayed unmatched. CDR3 region: CASSRSLAGGDNEQYF. CDR3 nucleotides: TGTGCCAGCAGCCGGTCCCTAGCGGGAGGAGACAACGAGCAGTACTTC.

This clonotype was counted only a few times. The chain employs TRBV6-1 and TRBJ1-4; D is unclear. Germline CDR1 is MNHNS and CDR2 is SASEGT. Trimming pared 3 bases from V and 8 bases from J, leaving 7 bases between. The length of the CDR3 is 12 residues. The CDR3 DNA sequence: TGTGCCAGCAGTGATCCGGGAGAAAAACTGTTTTTT. It specifies CASSDPGEKLFF.

This clonotype was counted a few times. The rearrangement uses TRBV4-3 and TRBJ2-3; no firm D call. Looked up from germline, CDR1 is LGHNA and CDR2 is YSLEER. V was pared by 1 base and J by 2 bases, with 7 bases between. The CDR3 has 14 residues. Here the CDR3 reads CASSQAVFTDTQYF. In DNA form, the CDR3 reads TGCGCCAGCAGCCAAGCCGTATTCACAGATACGCAGTATTTT.

This clonotype was observed a handful of times. J is TRBJ2-1 and V is TRBV24-1; 15 bases match TRBD2. The CDR3 length is 16 residues. J was trimmed by 6 bases and V by 4 bases; bases with no gene match: 3. CDR1 and CDR2 (germline): KGHDR, SFDVKD. The CDR3 bases are TGTGCCACCAGTGACAGGACTAGCGGGAGGGGCAATGAGCAGTTCTTC. Amino acid sequence: CATSDRTSGRGNEQFF.

The chain links TRBV10-2 to TRBJ2-2; 10 nucleotides align to TRBD2. V lost 6 bases and J lost 2; bases outside the gene matches: 3. CDR1 WSHSY and CDR2 SAAADI come from the germline V gene. This CDR3 is built from 15 residues. CDR3 nucleotide sequence: TGCGCCAGCAGACTAGCGGGGACAAACACCGGGGAGCTGTTTTTT. This codes for CASRLAGTNTGELFF.

This clonotype was seen a few times. The CDR3 loop reads CATSSPGTAYEQYF. In DNA form, the CDR3 reads TGTGCCACCAGCAGCCCCGGGACGGCTTACGAGCAGTACTTC. The chain couples TRBV15 to TRBJ2-7; D possibly matches TRBD1 or TRBD2 (5 bases each). Germline lookup yields CDR1 LNHNV and CDR2 YYDKDF (reference sequence). The CDR3 totals 14 residues. V was shortened by 3 bases and J by 4 bases, with 13 bases between the two germline ends.

This clonotype was seen a few times. This sequence joins TRBV5-1 and TRBJ2-1; 8 bases agree with TRBD2. V lost 2 bases to trimming and J lost 8 bases; unmatched junction nucleotides: 15. Germline CDR1 SGHRS, CDR2 YFSETQ. This CDR3 spans 17 amino acids. CDR3 amino acids: CASSFTGRAIMADEQFF. As DNA, the CDR3 is TGCGCCAGCAGCTTTACCGGGAGGGCCATCATGGCGGATGAGCAGTTCTTC.

Worth noting for this clonotype: The junction differs from germline at one of its ends, possibly a read error. The chain employs TRBV20-1 and TRBJ2-2; the match to TRBD2 covers 7 bases. The CDR3 spans 14 residues. Germline V CDR1 and CDR2: DFQATT, SNEGSKA (reference sequence). Written as DNA, the CDR3 is TGCAGTGCTAGTAAAGCGGGGAACTCCGGGGAGCTGTTTTTT. Amino acid sequence: CSASKAGNSGELFF.

The chain uses TRBV11-2 and TRBJ2-5; TRBD1 might be the D (6 bases). V was pared by 5 bases and J by 10 bases, with 17 bases between. The germline gives CDR1 SGHAT, CDR2 FQNNGV. This CDR3 comprises 13 residues. The CDR3 is CASSQGLGVDQYF. CDR3 DNA sequence: TGTGCCAGCAGCCAGGGGCTCGGGGTGGACCAGTACTTC.

In its sample, this clonotype was seen many times. The chain carries TRBV20-1 and TRBJ2-3; 9 positions match TRBD1. Germline-derived CDR1 and CDR2 are DFQATT and SNEGSKA (reference sequence). This CDR3 is 12 amino acids long. V lost 4 bases, J lost 9 bases, and 5 bases stayed unmatched. The CDR3, as DNA: TGCAGTGCTAAACTCGGGACAGGGACGCAGTATTTT. This codes for CSAKLGTGTQYF.

The gene calls are TRBV7-2 and TRBJ2-1; 10 nucleotides match TRBD2. The CDR3 sequence is 16 residues long. Germline trimming cut 4 bases from V and 4 bases from J; bases unmatched to any gene: 7. The germline gives CDR1 SGHTA, CDR2 FQGNSA. CDR3 residues: CASSSALAGAYNEQFF. As DNA, the CDR3 is TGTGCCAGCAGCTCGGCCCTAGCGGGAGCATACAATGAGCAGTTCTTC.

This clonotype occurred a few times. This rearrangement joins TRBV5-1 to TRBJ2-5, with D maybe TRBD2 (5 bases). Trimming pared 0 bases from V and 4 bases from J, leaving 10 bases between. The germline CDR1 and CDR2 sequences are SGHRS and YFSETQ. The CDR3 is 14 residues long. The CDR3 sequence: CASSLAGMAETQYF. The CDR3 nucleotides read TGCGCCAGCAGCTTGGCCGGGATGGCAGAGACCCAGTACTTC.

This clonotype was counted a few times. The rearrangement uses TRBV9 and TRBJ2-3, with TRBD2 matching 7 bases. V gave up 0 bases and J gave up 1 base; unmatched junction bases: 5. This CDR3 is built from 16 residues. Germline CDR1 reads SGDLS; CDR2 reads YYNGEE. The DNA for the CDR3 is TGTGCCAGCAGCGTAGGAACGGGAGGCGGCACAGATACGCAGTATTTT. Its protein is CASSVGTGGGTDTQYF.

There are many counts of this clonotype. The V call is TRBV27, the J call TRBJ1-1, with D possibly being TRBD1 (5 bases). Trimming took 6 bases from V and 5 from J, leaving 13 bases between them. CDR3 length: 13 residues. Germline-derived CDR1 and CDR2 are MNHEY and SMNVEV (reference sequence). For the CDR3, the DNA is TGTGCCAGCAGCCCCTCCACAGGAACTGAAGCTTTCTTT. Protein sequence: CASSPSTGTEAFF.

This clonotype has just a few counts. V gene TRBV5-1 combines with J gene TRBJ2-1; TRBD2 might be the D (5 bases). Per the germline V gene, CDR1 is SGHRS and CDR2 is YFSETQ. V was pared by 1 base and J by 3 bases, with 8 bases between. This CDR3 is 14 amino acids long. The CDR3 reads CASSLMGSYNEQFF. CDR3 nucleotide sequence: TGCGCCAGCAGCTTGATGGGGAGCTACAATGAGCAGTTCTTC.

This clonotype has just a few counts. The V and J genes are TRBV18 and TRBJ2-7; TRBD1 is a possible D gene (5 bases). The CDR3 consists of 13 residues. V lost 3 bases, J lost 2 bases, and 8 bases lay in between. Germline V gene lookup returns CDR1 KGHSH and CDR2 LQKENI. The CDR3 DNA reads TGTGCCAGCTCACCGCAGGGTGCCTACGAGCAGTACTTC. This encodes CASSPQGAYEQYF.

This sequence joins TRBV12-3 or TRBV12-4 and TRBJ2-5; D is uncertain. With 7 bases removed from V and 2 bases from J, the gap between germline ends came to 11 bases. The CDR3 sequence is 13 residues long. CDR3 in amino acids: CASKTPYQETQYF. In DNA form, the CDR3 reads TGTGCCAGCAAAACCCCCTATCAAGAGACCCAGTACTTC.

The sample holds a few counts of this clonotype. J is TRBJ2-3 and V is TRBV6-1; perhaps TRBD1 as D (5 bases). The V gene's germline CDR1 is MNHNS and CDR2 SASEGT. The V and J ends lost 6 bases and 3 bases respectively, with 13 bases between them. The CDR3 spans 14 residues. The CDR3 bases are TGTGCCAGCAGGTCAGGGTGGGAAACAGATACGCAGTATTTT. Residues: CASRSGWETDTQYF.

The V and J genes are TRBV29-1 and TRBJ1-2; possibly TRBD1 for D (5 bases). V shed 3 bases and J shed 3 bases, with 11 bases lying between them. CDR1 and CDR2 from the germline V gene are SQVTM and ANQGSEA. CDR3 length: 13 residues. This CDR3 is CSVDLQDDYGYTF. CDR3 bases: TGCAGCGTTGACCTACAGGATGACTATGGCTACACCTTC.

V and J are TRBV7-2 and TRBJ1-1; perhaps TRBD1 as D (6 bases). Germline CDR1 SGHTA, CDR2 FQGNSA. The CDR3 contains 13 residues. V was clipped by 6 bases and J by 6 bases, with 14 bases between them. For the CDR3, the DNA is TGTGCCAGCAGACGACCTACAGGGTCTGAAGCTTTCTTT. It codes for CASRRPTGSEAFF.

This clonotype was counted a few times. The chain is built from TRBV20-1 and TRBJ1-1; D is undetermined. Trimming removed 0 bases at V and 1 base at J, with 9 bases between. Germline CDR1 reads DFQATT; CDR2 reads SNEGSKA (reference sequence). The CDR3 extends over 14 amino acids. The CDR3 bases are TGCAGTGCTAGAGATAGCACCTCGAACACTGAAGCTTTCTTT. This sequence encodes CSARDSTSNTEAFF.

The J gene is TRBJ1-2, the V gene TRBV20-1; perhaps TRBD1 as D (6 bases). The ends were cut back, 5 bases at V and 5 bases at J, with 12 bases in the middle. This CDR3 region has 12 residues. CDR1 is DFQATT and CDR2 is SNEGSKA in the germline V gene (reference sequence). The DNA of the CDR3 is TGCAGTGCTCTACAGGGAATTTATGGCTACACCTTC. Its translation: CSALQGIYGYTF.

V is TRBV11-1 and J is TRBJ2-7, with no clear D. Trimming shortened V by 5 bases and J by 7 bases, and 9 bases separated the two germline ends. Germline values: CDR1 SGHAT, CDR2 FQDESV (reference sequence). This CDR3 is 11 amino acids long. The CDR3, as DNA: TGTGCCAGCAGCGCCGTGCGGGAGCAGTACTTC. This encodes CASSAVREQYF.